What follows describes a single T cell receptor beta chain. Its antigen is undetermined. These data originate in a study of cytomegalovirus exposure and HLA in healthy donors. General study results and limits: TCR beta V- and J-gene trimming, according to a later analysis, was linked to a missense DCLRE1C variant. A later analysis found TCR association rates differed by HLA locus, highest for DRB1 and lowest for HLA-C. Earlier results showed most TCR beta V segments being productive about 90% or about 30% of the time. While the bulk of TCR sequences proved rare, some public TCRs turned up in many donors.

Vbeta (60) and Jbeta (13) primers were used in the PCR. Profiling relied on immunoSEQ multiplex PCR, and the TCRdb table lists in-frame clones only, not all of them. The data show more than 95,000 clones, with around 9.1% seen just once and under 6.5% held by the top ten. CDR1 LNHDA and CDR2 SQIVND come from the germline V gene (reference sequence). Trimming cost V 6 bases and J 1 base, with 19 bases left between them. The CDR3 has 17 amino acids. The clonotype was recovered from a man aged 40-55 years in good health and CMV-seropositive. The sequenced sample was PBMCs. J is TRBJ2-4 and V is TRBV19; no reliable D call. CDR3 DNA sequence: TGTGCCAGTAGAACACGAGGAAGCTCGGAGGCCAAAAACATTCAGTACTTC. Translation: CASRTRGSSEAKNIQYF.